This TCR beta chain was retrieved from a study of OX40 agonist ivuxolimab in advanced cancers. A note on the overall study: Ivuxolimab was an agonistic, fully human IgG2 monoclonal antibody directed against OX40 (CD134), a costimulatory receptor. Intravenous ivuxolimab was administered to patients every 2 weeks at six dose levels: 0.01, 0.1, 0.3, 1.5, 3 and 10 mg/kg. Among the roughly 54 dose-escalation patients, some 20 had hepatocellular carcinoma, about 15 melanoma, 9 renal cell carcinoma and 9 head and neck cancer. The dose-escalation cohort was 82.7% male with a mean age of about 54 years, ranging from roughly 23 to 79. Prior anti-PD-1, anti-PD-L1 or anti-CTLA-4 therapy was permitted, and approximately 40% of dose-escalation patients had received checkpoint inhibitors. Partial responses were achieved by three dose-escalation patients, of whom one had hepatocellular carcinoma and two had cutaneous melanoma. Peripheral TCRbeta sequencing was intended to test whether TCR sequence diversity was altered and clonal T-cell expansion was caused by ivuxolimab. The monotherapy dose-escalation portion (N = 52 patients) of the phase I ivuxolimab trial is reported in the paper.

On the study overall, not on this receptor specifically: The antigen specificity of the clonally expanded peripheral T cells was not determined. In the 0.1-3.0 mg/kg groups, partial responders had among the lowest normalized peripheral clonal expansion, particularly in CD8+ T cells. Low levels of normalized T-cell clonal expansion were also seen in some patients who did not respond. At doses of 0.1 to 3.0 mg/kg, clonal expansion of both CD4+ and CD8+ T cells in blood was seen between baseline and week 6. After ivuxolimab, expanded clones were on average more numerous among CD8+ T cells than among CD4+ T cells.

Genomic DNA was extracted from sorted cells for sequencing of the TCRbeta CDR3 region. TCRbeta CDR3 regions were sequenced using the immunoSEQ Assay. The immuneACCESS repertoire file appears here via TCRdb, limited to in-frame rearrangements. These files lack a portion of the clones; in checked studies, under half of the deficit traces to unresolved V genes, and the cause of the others is not known. The sample contains around 21,000 clones, roughly 80% of them found a single time. The ten largest clones capture around 30% of the sample. A word on this clone: What antigen it recognizes has not been identified. No per-base quality is available; no much larger clone lies one base away.

The trial excluded patients who had a history of autoimmune disease or were on systemic immunosuppression. Peripheral blood for TCR sequencing was collected from all dose cohorts at baseline, on cycle 4 day 1, and on cycle 7 day 1. Samples were obtained from an open-label, multicenter, first-in-human phase I dose-escalation trial of ivuxolimab. Adults with locally advanced or metastatic melanoma, renal cell carcinoma, hepatocellular carcinoma or head and neck squamous cell carcinoma were enrolled in the trial. CD4+ and CD8+ T cells were sorted separately from peripheral blood before TCR sequencing. The receptor was isolated from an adult with an advanced solid tumor such as melanoma, head and neck, liver or kidney cancer. The starting material was CD4+ or CD8+ T cells sorted from blood, obtained in a trial of the OX40 agonist ivuxolimab.

The CDR3 corresponds to CASSLVLAGGYNEQFF. The nucleotides are TGTGCCAGCAGCTTAGTACTAGCGGGGGGTTACAATGAGCAGTTCTTC. This chain joins TRBV7-9 to TRBJ2-1; 12 middle bases align to TRBD2. V lost 1 base and J lost 4 bases, and the count of bases not matched to a germline gene is 2. The CDR3 starts with the cysteine, ends with the phenylalanine, and has 16 residues. Only the CDR3 DNA stays, 48 bases, in frame from base 1. Taken from the germline V gene (reference sequence), the CDR1 and CDR2 loops are SEHNR and FQNEAQ. Extended through the reference TRBV7-9 and TRBJ2-1 proteins, this CDR3 yields the full variable domain: DTGVSQNPRHKITKRGQNVTFRCDPISEHNRLYWYRQTLGQGPEFLTYFQNEAQLEKSRLLSDRFSAERPKGSFSTLEIQRTEQGDSAMYLCASSLVLAGGYNEQFFGPGTRLTVL.